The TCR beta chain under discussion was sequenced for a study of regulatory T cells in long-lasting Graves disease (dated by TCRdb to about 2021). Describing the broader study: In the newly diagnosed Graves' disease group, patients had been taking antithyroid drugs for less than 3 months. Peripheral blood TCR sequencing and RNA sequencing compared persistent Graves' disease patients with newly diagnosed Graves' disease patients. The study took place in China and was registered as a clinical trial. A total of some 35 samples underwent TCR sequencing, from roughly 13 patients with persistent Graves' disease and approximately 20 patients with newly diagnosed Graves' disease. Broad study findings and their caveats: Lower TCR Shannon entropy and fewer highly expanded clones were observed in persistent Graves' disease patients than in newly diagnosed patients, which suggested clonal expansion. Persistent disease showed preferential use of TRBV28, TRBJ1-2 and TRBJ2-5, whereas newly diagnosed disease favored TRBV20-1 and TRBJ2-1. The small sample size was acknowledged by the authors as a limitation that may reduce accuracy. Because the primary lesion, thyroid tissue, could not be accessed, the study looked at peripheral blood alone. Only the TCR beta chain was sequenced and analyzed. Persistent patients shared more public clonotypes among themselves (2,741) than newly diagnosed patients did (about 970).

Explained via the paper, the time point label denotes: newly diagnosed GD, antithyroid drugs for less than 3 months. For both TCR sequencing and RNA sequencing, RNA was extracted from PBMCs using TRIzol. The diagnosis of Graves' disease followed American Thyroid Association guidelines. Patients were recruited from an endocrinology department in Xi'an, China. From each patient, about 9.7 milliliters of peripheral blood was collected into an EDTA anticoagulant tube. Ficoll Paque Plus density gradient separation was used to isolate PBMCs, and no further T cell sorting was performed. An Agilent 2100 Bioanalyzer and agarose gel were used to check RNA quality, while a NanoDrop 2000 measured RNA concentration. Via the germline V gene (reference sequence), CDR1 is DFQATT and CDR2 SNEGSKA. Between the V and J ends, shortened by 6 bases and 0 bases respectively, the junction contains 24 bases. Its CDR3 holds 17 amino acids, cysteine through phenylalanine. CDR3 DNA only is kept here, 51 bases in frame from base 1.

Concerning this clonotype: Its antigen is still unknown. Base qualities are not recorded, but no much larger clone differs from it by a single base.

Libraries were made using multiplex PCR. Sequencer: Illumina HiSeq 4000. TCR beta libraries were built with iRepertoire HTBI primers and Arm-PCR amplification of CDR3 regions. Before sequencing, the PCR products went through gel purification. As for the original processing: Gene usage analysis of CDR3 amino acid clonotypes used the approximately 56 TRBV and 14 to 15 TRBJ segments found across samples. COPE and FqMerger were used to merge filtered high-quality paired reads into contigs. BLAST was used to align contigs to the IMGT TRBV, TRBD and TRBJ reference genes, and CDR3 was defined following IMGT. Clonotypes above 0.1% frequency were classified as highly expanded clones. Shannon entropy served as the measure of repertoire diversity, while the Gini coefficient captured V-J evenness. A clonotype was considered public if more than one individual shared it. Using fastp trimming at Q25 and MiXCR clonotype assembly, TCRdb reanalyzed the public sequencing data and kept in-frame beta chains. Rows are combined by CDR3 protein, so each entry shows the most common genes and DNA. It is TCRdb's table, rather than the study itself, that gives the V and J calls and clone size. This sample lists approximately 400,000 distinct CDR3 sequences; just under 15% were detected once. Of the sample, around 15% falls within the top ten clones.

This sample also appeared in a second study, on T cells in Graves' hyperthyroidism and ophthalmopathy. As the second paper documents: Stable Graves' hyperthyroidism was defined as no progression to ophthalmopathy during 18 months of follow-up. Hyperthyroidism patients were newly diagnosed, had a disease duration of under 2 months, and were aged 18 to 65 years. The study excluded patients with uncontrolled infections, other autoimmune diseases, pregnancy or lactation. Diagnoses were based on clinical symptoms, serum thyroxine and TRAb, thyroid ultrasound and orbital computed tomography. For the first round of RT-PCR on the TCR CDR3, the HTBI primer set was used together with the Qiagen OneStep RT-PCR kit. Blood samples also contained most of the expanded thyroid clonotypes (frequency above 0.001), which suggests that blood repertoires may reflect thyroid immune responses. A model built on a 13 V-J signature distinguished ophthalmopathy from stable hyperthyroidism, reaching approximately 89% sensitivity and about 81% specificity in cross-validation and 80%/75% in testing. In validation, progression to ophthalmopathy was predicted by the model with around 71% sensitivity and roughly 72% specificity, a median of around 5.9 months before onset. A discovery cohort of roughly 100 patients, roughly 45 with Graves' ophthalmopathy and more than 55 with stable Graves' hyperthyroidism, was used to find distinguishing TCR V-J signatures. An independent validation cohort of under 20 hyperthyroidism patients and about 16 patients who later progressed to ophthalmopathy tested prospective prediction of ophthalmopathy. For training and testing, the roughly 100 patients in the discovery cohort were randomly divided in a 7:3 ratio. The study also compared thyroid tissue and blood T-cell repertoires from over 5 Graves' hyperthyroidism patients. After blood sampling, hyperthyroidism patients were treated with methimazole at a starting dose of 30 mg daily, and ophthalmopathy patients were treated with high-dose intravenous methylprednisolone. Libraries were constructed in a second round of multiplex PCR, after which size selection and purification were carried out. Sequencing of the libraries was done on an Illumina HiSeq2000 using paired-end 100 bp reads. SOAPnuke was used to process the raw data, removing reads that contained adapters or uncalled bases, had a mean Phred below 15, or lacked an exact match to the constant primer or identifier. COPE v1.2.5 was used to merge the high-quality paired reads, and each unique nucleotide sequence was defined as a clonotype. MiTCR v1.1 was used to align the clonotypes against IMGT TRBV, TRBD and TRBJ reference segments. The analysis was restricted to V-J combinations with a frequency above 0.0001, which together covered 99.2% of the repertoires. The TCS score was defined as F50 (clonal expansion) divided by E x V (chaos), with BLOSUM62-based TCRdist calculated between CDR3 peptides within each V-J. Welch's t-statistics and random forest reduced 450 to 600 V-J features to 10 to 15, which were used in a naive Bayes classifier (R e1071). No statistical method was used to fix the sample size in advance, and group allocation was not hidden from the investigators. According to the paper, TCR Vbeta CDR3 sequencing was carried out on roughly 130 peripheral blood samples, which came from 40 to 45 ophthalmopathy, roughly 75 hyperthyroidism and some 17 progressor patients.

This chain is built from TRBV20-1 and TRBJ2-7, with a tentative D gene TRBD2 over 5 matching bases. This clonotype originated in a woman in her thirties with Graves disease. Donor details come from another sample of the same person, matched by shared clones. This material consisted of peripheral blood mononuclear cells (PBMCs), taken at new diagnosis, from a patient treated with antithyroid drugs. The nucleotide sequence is TGCAGTGCATCAACCCCCCCGGGGATGCTAGCCTCCTACGAGCAGTACTTC. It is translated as CSASTPPGMLASYEQYF.